The 24 T cell receptor beta chains presented below share a single source sample, sequenced in a study of T-cell memory formation after mild COVID-19. TCRdb recomputed calls from the 5' RACE reads with MiXCR, one row per CDR3 protein. Of around 110,000 distinct CDR3 sequences in the sample, about a sixth were seen once. The specimen was PBMCs or a T cell subset sorted from them (not recorded which). Receptor source: an adult woman who had mild COVID-19 (a few samples of this study predate the infection). Cell type and time point are not known.

This chain uses TRBV3-1 with TRBJ1-5; D gene ambiguous. The CDR3 totals 14 residues. The germline V gene has CDR1 LGHDT and CDR2 YNNKEL (reference sequence). The V and J ends lost 4 bases and 7 bases respectively, with 14 bases between them. The CDR3 region is CASSPPGVQQPQHF. CDR3 DNA: TGTGCCAGCAGCCCTCCTGGGGTGCAGCAGCCCCAGCATTTT.

J is TRBJ2-1 and V is TRBV4-1, with 12 positions matching TRBD2. The germline V gene encodes CDR1 MGHRA and CDR2 YSYEKL. CDR3 length equals 17 residues. V lost 1 base and J lost 8; bases outside the gene matches: 9. The CDR3 DNA sequence: TGCGCCAGCAGCCAAGGCAACCTAGCGGGAGGGACTCATGAGCAGTTCTTC. It specifies CASSQGNLAGGTHEQFF.

This chain links TRBV5-1 with TRBJ2-3, with D perhaps TRBD1 or TRBD2 (5 bases each). The CDR3 is 13 residues long. The V and J ends lost 6 bases and 6 bases respectively, with 14 bases between them. Germline V CDR1 and CDR2: SGHRS, YFSETQ. The CDR3 DNA reads as TGCGCCAGCAACATGGGGGAAAGGGATACGCAGTATTTT. This encodes CASNMGERDTQYF.

This sequence joins TRBV6-6 and TRBJ1-1; no definite D call. Germline values: CDR1 MNHNY, CDR2 SVGAGI (reference sequence). The V end lost 2 bases, the J end lost 7 bases, and 11 bases lay between the germline ends. The CDR3 is 13 residues long. CDR3 loop: CASSYPLLDEAFF. The CDR3 nucleotides read TGTGCCAGCAGTTACCCTCTTCTTGATGAAGCTTTCTTT.

This clonotype was seen only a few times. This may arise from a read error, as a much more abundant clone is one base away. The J gene is TRBJ2-5, the V gene TRBV12-3 or TRBV12-4; D is ambiguous. CDR3 size: 11 residues. With 5 bases removed from V and 0 bases from J, the gap between germline ends came to 1 base. CDR3 loop: CASSDQETQYF. CDR3 DNA sequence: TGTGCCAGCAGTGACCAAGAGACCCAGTACTTC.

The sample holds a few counts of this clonotype. At one boundary the junction diverges from the germline segment, which might be a read error. Written as DNA, the CDR3 is TGCGCCAGCAGCCAAGTGTACGGGACAGGGGGTCGAAACGACTTC. It translates to CASSQVYGTGGRNDF. The gene calls are TRBV4-3 and TRBJ2-5; 11 nucleotides match TRBD1. This CDR3 is built from 15 residues. Germline CDR1 LGHNA, CDR2 YSLEER.

This clonotype was picked up a small number of times. The rearrangement uses TRBV6-1 and TRBJ1-1; D possibly corresponds to TRBD1 (6 bases). The V end lost 10 bases, the J end lost 2 bases, and 17 bases lay between the germline ends. The germline V gene encodes CDR1 MNHNS and CDR2 SASEGT. This CDR3 is built from 14 residues. The CDR3 protein is CATYRAVENTEAFF. The CDR3 coding sequence is TGTGCCACCTACAGGGCGGTAGAAAACACTGAAGCTTTCTTT.

In this sample, this clonotype turned up a few times. The chain couples TRBV20-1 to TRBJ1-1; tentative D call: TRBD1 (6 bases). The V gene lost 4 bases and the J gene lost 7 bases, with 13 bases spanning the gap. Looked up from germline, CDR1 is DFQATT and CDR2 is SNEGSKA (reference sequence). The CDR3 length is 12 residues. CDR3 region: CSAISYRDEAFF. CDR3 bases: TGCAGTGCTATCTCTTACAGGGATGAAGCTTTCTTT.

The chain links TRBV27 to TRBJ2-7; perhaps TRBD1 as D (6 bases). This CDR3 comprises 13 residues. Looked up from germline, CDR1 is MNHEY and CDR2 is SMNVEV (reference sequence). V was pared by 7 bases and J by 1 base, with 11 bases between. CDR3 nucleotide sequence: TGTGCCAGCACACCCAGGGGTTCCTACGAGCAGTACTTC. The encoded protein is CASTPRGSYEQYF.

This clonotype was counted a few times. This sequence joins TRBV29-1 and TRBJ2-1; 8 positions match TRBD2. Germline CDR1 and CDR2: SQVTM and ANQGSEA. CDR3 length equals 15 residues. With 5 bases clipped from V and 4 bases from J, the junction kept 10 bases outside the gene matches. The CDR3 nucleotides are TGCAGCGTTCCCCAGCGGGAGTTCGAGTACAATGAGCAGTTCTTC. Translating it yields CSVPQREFEYNEQFF.

This chain joins TRBV4-1 and TRBJ2-3; 8 bases map to TRBD2. The CDR3 has 18 amino acids. Germline assignment: CDR1 MGHRA and CDR2 YSYEKL. The V gene end was trimmed by 1 base and the J gene end by 2 bases; junction bases not matched to a gene: 11. The CDR3 bases are TGCGCCAGCAGCCAAGTTCCCCTCGGGGGGGCCCCCACAGATACGCAGTATTTT. Its protein product is CASSQVPLGGAPTDTQYF.

This clonotype was counted between two and nine times. The rearrangement joins TRBV12-3 or TRBV12-4 to TRBJ2-2; D remains ambiguous. This CDR3 spans 17 amino acids. V was clipped by 5 bases and J by 1 base, with 17 bases between them. CDR3 amino acids: CASSPELRTGNTGELFF. CDR3 in DNA: TGTGCCAGCAGTCCAGAACTTCGGACGGGGAACACCGGGGAGCTGTTTTTT.

Only a few counts were recorded for this clonotype. The chain has TRBV5-1 and TRBJ2-7; no clear D gene. There are 13 residues in the CDR3. Germline loops: CDR1 SGHRS, CDR2 YFSETQ. Between the trimmed V and J ends, which lost 0 bases and 6 bases, there was a span of 10 bases. CDR3 sequence (DNA): TGCGCCAGCAGCTTGGCCTCAGCATTCGAGCAGTACTTC. This codes for CASSLASAFEQYF.

The gene calls are TRBV5-6 and TRBJ2-7, with 9 bases that match TRBD1. The CDR3 spans 14 residues. The V gene's germline CDR1 is SGHDT and CDR2 YYEEEE. The junction had 3 bases not matched to a gene; V was cut back by 2 bases and J by 3 bases. In DNA, the CDR3 is TGTGCCAGCAGCTTCGGGACAGGGATCTACGAGCAGTACTTC. Its protein product is CASSFGTGIYEQYF. Full variable domain (rest looked up from reference TRBV5-6 and TRBJ2-7): DAGVTQSPTHLIKTRGQQVTLRCSPKSGHDTVSWYQQALGQGPQFIFQYYEEEERQRGNFPDRFSGHQFPNYSSELNVNALLLGDSALYLCASSFGTGIYEQYFGPGTRLTVT.

The rearrangement links TRBV7-2 to TRBJ2-1; D ambiguous. CDR1 and CDR2 from the germline V gene are SGHTA and FQGNSA. V lost 4 bases and J 0 bases, leaving 10 bases between the germline ends. There are 15 residues in the CDR3. The CDR3 spells CASSSEPSSYNEQFF. For the CDR3, the DNA is TGTGCCAGCAGCTCCGAGCCTAGCTCCTACAATGAGCAGTTCTTC.

The J gene is TRBJ2-7, the V gene TRBV19; TRBD2 aligns across 11 bases. This CDR3 has 14 amino acids. Germline V lookup: CDR1 LNHDA, CDR2 SQIVND (reference sequence). The ends lost 2 bases at V and 4 bases at J; junction bases unmatched: 1. CDR3 amino acids: CASSITSGSYEQYF. The CDR3 region has the DNA TGTGCCAGTAGTATAACTAGCGGGAGTTACGAGCAGTACTTC.

This chain's CDR3 is CASSERLDGDTQYF. The CDR3 DNA reads as TGTGCCAGCAGTGAAAGACTCGACGGAGATACGCAGTATTTT. This chain connects TRBV25-1 to TRBJ2-3; no clear D gene. The CDR3 covers 14 residues. Trimming took 2 bases from V and 5 from J, leaving 11 bases between them. Germline lookup yields CDR1 MGHDK and CDR2 SYGVNS.

With respect to this clonotype: Sequence at one end of the junction differs from germline and may be a read error. The J gene is TRBJ2-1, the V gene TRBV15, with TRBD2 identical over 7 bases. There are 16 residues in the CDR3. Germline CDR1 reads LNHNV; CDR2 reads YYDKDF (reference sequence). CDR3: CATSRDFAGDYNEQIF. The CDR3 DNA is TGTGCCACCAGCAGAGATTTCGCGGGAGACTACAATGAGCAGATCTTC.

The genes are TRBV7-3 and TRBJ2-3; 9 positions match TRBD2. CDR1 SGHTA and CDR2 FQGTGA come from the germline V gene. The CDR3 loop spans 17 amino acids. Unmatched junction bases numbered 11, after V lost 2 bases and J lost 5 bases. The CDR3 reads CASSLQGSGGLGDTQYF. The CDR3 DNA follows: TGTGCCAGCAGCTTACAGGGTAGCGGGGGCCTTGGAGATACGCAGTATTTT.

The V and J genes are TRBV11-1 and TRBJ2-3; 11 bases are a match to TRBD1. V was clipped by 4 bases and J by 5 bases; unmatched bases: 8. From germline, CDR1 is SGHAT and CDR2 FQDESV (reference sequence). This CDR3 spans 16 amino acids. CDR3 DNA sequence: TGTGCCAGCAGCTCATGGACAGGGGGCCGGGAAGATACGCAGTATTTT. Protein sequence: CASSSWTGGREDTQYF. The full variable domain, rest sourced from reference TRBV11-1 and TRBJ2-3, is EAEVAQSPRYKITEKSQAVAFWCDPISGHATLYWYRQILGQGPELLVQFQDESVVDDSQLPKDRFSAERLKGVDSTLKIQPAELGDSAMYLCASSSWTGGREDTQYFGPGTRLTVL.

This clonotype was recorded a few times. The gene calls are TRBV12-3 or TRBV12-4 and TRBJ1-2; 8 nucleotides agree with TRBD1. V lost 1 base to trimming and J lost 8 bases; unmatched junction nucleotides: 9. The CDR3 spans 15 residues. The CDR3 DNA reads TGTGCCAGCAGTTTAGGGGACAGGCCCGTGGGGGGCTACACCTTC. Its translation: CASSLGDRPVGGYTF.

This clonotype was detected a few times. CDR3 region: CASSKTDIDTYNEQFF. For the CDR3, the DNA is TGTGCCAGCAGCAAGACAGACATTGATACCTACAATGAGCAGTTCTTC. The genes are TRBV6-1 and TRBJ2-1; possible D gene TRBD1, 5 bases. Trimming shortened V by 6 bases and J by 2 bases, and 17 bases separated the two germline ends. There are 16 residues in the CDR3. The germline gives CDR1 MNHNS, CDR2 SASEGT.

The chain carries TRBV4-2 and TRBJ2-1; perhaps TRBD2 as D (5 bases). Germline-derived CDR1 and CDR2 are LGHNA and YNFKEQ. This CDR3 contains 16 residues. V shed 0 bases and J shed 4 bases, with 13 bases lying between them. The CDR3 is CASSQEDSPGYNEQFF. The CDR3, as DNA: TGTGCCAGCAGCCAAGAAGACTCTCCGGGGTACAATGAGCAGTTCTTC.

This clonotype was observed a few times. The CDR3: CASSPHGGNTDTQYF. In nucleotides, the CDR3 is TGTGCCAGCAGCCCACATGGCGGTAACACAGATACGCAGTATTTT. The chain links TRBV4-2 to TRBJ2-3; the D is unclear. V lost 4 bases, J lost 2 bases, and 13 bases lay in between. Germline loops: CDR1 LGHNA, CDR2 YNFKEQ. The length of the CDR3 is 15 residues.